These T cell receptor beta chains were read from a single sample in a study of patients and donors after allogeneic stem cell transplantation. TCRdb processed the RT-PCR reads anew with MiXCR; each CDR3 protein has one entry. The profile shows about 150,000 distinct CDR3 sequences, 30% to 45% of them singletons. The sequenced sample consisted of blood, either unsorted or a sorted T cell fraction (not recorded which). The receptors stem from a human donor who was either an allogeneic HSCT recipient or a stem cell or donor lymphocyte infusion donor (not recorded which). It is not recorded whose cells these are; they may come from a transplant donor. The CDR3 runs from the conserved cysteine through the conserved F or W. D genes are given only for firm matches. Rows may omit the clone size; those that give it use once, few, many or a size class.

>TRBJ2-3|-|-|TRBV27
TGTGCCAGCAGTTTACATCCAGCGGGGACACTCACAGATACGCAGTATTTT
CASSLHPAGTLTDTQYF
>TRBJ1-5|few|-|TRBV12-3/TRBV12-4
TGTGCCAGCAGTTTCTGGTTGGCAGATAATAGCAATCAGCCCCAGCATTTT
CASSFWLADNSNQPQHF
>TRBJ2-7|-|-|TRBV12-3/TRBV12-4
TGTGCCAGCAGTTTAGACAGCTCCTACGAGCAGTACTTC
CASSLDSSYEQYF
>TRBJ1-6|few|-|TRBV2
TGTGCCAGCAGCGGGCCCGGGGTTTTAATAGGTGGCGATTCACCCCTCCACTTT
CASSGPGVLIGGDSPLHF
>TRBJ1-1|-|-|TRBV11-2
TGTGCCAGCAGCTCAATACAGGGTCGGGGCCTCGAGAACACTGAAGCTTTCTTT
CASSSIQGRGLENTEAFF
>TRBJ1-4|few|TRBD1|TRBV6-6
TGTGCCAGCAGTGGTCGGGACAGGACAACTAATGAAAAACTGTTTTTT
CASSGRDRTTNEKLFF
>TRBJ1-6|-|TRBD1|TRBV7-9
TGTGCCAGCAGACCCGGGACAGACAATTCACCCCTCCACTTT
CASRPGTDNSPLHF
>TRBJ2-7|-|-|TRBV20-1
TGCAGTGCAGACCTTTACCCCTACTCCTACGAGCAGTACTTC
CSADLYPYSYEQYF
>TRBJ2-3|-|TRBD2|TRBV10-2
TGCGCCAGCAGTTGGGCGGGGGGCACAGATACACAGTATTTT
CASSWAGGTDTQYF
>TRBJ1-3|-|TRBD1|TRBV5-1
TGCGCCAGCAGCCATGGACAGGGAGGAAACACCATATATTTT
CASSHGQGGNTIYF
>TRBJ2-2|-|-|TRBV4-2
TGTGCCAGCAGCCAAGAACCGTGGACCGGGGAGCTGTTTTTT
CASSQEPWTGELFF
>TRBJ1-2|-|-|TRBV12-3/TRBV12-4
TGTGCCAGCAGTTTAGCGCGGGTTGGAAAAGGTGGCTACACCTTC
CASSLARVGKGGYTF
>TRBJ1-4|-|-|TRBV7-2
TGTGCCAGCAGTCTTGTGGGGGAGGAACTGTTTTTT
CASSLVGEELFF
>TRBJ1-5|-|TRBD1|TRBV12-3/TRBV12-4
TGTGCCAGCAGTCTCCGGGGAGACAGGGCCATTCAGCCCCAGCATTTT
CASSLRGDRAIQPQHF
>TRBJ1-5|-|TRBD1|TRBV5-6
TGTGCCAGCAGCTTGAGGGACAGGGGGCCTCAGCCCCAGCATTTT
CASSLRDRGPQPQHF
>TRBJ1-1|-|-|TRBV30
TGTGCCTGGAGGAAAGGGATCACTGAAGCTTTCTTT
CAWRKGITEAFF
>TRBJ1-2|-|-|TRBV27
TGTGCCAGCAGTTTAGAAGGGAACGGCTACACCTTC
CASSLEGNGYTF
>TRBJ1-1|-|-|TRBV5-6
TGTGCCAGCAGTCCTCTGGGGCGGAACACTGAAGCTTTCTTT
CASSPLGRNTEAFF
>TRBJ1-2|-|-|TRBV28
TGTGCCAGCAGTTTTCTAGCCGGGCGAGGCTACACCTTC
CASSFLAGRGYTF
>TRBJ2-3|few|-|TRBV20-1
TGCAGTGCTCGACAGTTTACTAGCACAGATACGCAGTATTTT
CSARQFTSTDTQYF
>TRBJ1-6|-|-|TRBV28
TGTGCCAGCAGTTTACAGGGTAGCTCCTATAATTCACCCCTCCACTTT
CASSLQGSSYNSPLHF
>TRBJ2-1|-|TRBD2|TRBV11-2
TGTGCCAGCAGCTTAGGCGGGGGAACAATCAATGAGCAGTTCTTC
CASSLGGGTINEQFF
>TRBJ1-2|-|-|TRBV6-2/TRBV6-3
TGTGCCAGCAGTTGGGGTAACTCTAACTATGGCTACACCTTC
CASSWGNSNYGYTF
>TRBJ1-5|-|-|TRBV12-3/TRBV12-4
TGTGCCAGCAGTTCCTTCGGGACTTTTAATCAGCCCCAGCATTTT
CASSSFGTFNQPQHF
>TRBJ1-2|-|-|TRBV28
TGTGCCAGCAGAATCGACAGCTATGGCTACACCTTC
CASRIDSYGYTF
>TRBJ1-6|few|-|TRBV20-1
TGCAGTGCTAGCTCGACAGTCATATCACCCCTCCACTTT
CSASSTVISPLHF
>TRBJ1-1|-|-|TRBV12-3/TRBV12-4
TGTGCCAGCAGTTTAGCGACCACTAGGACAGCCAACACTGAAGCTTTCTTT
CASSLATTRTANTEAFF
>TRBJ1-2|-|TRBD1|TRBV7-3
TGTGCCAGCAGCTTAATCAGGACAGGGAACTATGGCTACACCTTC
CASSLIRTGNYGYTF
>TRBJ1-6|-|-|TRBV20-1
TGCAGTGCTAGAGCTCGCAGGGTAAATTCACCCCTCCACTTT
CSARARRVNSPLHF
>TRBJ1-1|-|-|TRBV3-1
TGTGCCAGCAGCCAAGACGATGGCCCTGAAGCTTTCTTT
CASSQDDGPEAFF
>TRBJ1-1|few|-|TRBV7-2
TGTGCCAGCAGCCGTCCGGGACGCCTGAACACTGAAGCTTTCTTT
CASSRPGRLNTEAFF
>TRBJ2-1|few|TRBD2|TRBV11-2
TGTGCCAGCAGCTCAACTCTACTAGCGGGGGGGCTCAATGAGCAGTTCTTC
CASSSTLLAGGLNEQFF
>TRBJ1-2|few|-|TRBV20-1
TGCAGTGCTAGAGATGGTGGCAGGGAGCATGGCTACACCTTC
CSARDGGREHGYTF
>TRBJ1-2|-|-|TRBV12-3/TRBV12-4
TGTGCCAGCAGTCTTGCTGGGGACGTCTATGGCTACACCTTC
CASSLAGDVYGYTF
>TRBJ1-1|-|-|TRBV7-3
TGTGCCAACTCAGCCCTGGGTGGAATAGCCAGGATGAACACTGAAGCTTTCTTT
CANSALGGIARMNTEAFF
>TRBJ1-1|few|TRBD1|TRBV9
TGTGCCAGCAGCGCCTCGACAGGGCGGAACACTGAAGCTTTCTTT
CASSASTGRNTEAFF
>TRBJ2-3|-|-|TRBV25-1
TGTGCCAGCAGTGAAGGGGTGGGACCCACAGATACGCAGTATTTT
CASSEGVGPTDTQYF
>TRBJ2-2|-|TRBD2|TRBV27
TGTGCCAGCAGTTTAACTGGGACTATGGTCGCCGGGGAGCTGTTTTTT
CASSLTGTMVAGELFF
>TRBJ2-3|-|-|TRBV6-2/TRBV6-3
TGTGCCAGCAGTTACAAAGGGGGGCGCCGGATGGATTTT
CASSYKGGRRMDF
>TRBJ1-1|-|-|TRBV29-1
TGCAGCGTTGAAGAGGTAACAGGGAACACTGAAGCTTTCTTT
CSVEEVTGNTEAFF
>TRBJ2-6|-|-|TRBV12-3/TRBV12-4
TGTGCCAGCAGTTTCCTTGGCTCGGCTGGGGCCAACGTCCTGACTTTC
CASSFLGSAGANVLTF
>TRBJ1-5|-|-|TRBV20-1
TGCAGTGCCACCCAAGCGGAGGGCAATCAGCCCCAGCATTTT
CSATQAEGNQPQHF
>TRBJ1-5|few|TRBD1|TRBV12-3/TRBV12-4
TGTGCCAGCAGTTTGCAGGGGGCGGCTAATAGCAATCAGCCCCAGCATTTT
CASSLQGAANSNQPQHF
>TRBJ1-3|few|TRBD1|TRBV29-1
TGCAGCGCAGGGGGAAGCTCTGGAAACACCATATATTTT
CSAGGSSGNTIYF
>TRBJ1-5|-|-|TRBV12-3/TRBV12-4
TGTGCCAGCAGTTTAGCTGGAGCCTCTATGGATCAGCCCCAGCATTTT
CASSLAGASMDQPQHF
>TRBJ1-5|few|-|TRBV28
TGTGCCAGCCGAGAGGATAATAGCAATCAGCCCCAGCATTTT
CASREDNSNQPQHF
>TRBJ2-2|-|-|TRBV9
TGTGCCAGCAGCGTAGCTAGGGGGGGAACGAACACCGGGGAGCTGTTTTTT
CASSVARGGTNTGELFF
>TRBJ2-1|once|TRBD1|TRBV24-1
TGTGCCACCAGTGAACCGGACAGGGCGGATGAGCAGTTCTTC
CATSEPDRADEQFF
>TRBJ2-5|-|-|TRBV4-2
TGTGCCAGCAGCCAAGATTTACTAGCACTGGGCCAAGAGACCCAGTACTTC
CASSQDLLALGQETQYF
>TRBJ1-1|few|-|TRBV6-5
TGTGCCAGCAGTCACTCCAACACTGAAGCTTTCTTT
CASSHSNTEAFF